This T cell receptor (beta chain) was profiled in a study of a mutant IDH1 vaccine in newly diagnosed glioma. Study-wide context: Across weeks 1, 3, 5, 7, 11, 15, 19 and 23, patients received a vaccination each time, eight in all. Receipt of radiotherapy, temozolomide, or both preceded the study, and most received both.

Indicated time point: week 11, during vaccination. A 20-mer mutant IDH1 peptide at 300 ug was injected subcutaneously with topical imiquimod. There are 13 residues in the CDR3. V lost 10 bases to trimming and J lost 2 bases, with 15 bases between them. Per germline, CDR1 KGHSH and CDR2 LQKENI. The repertoire was sequenced with immunoSEQ multiplex PCR; TCRdb's copy has only in-frame clones and lacks some. The sample holds fewer than 45,000 clones, 65% to 85% seen once. Turning to this clone: Its antigen is not identified.

The starting material was PBMCs, obtained from a glioma patient whose treatment included an IDH1 peptide vaccine. The V call is TRBV18, the J call TRBJ2-7; D gene ambiguous. This receptor was identified in a man in his forties with glioma. The CDR3: CATSSGRTYEQYF. The CDR3 nucleotides are TGTGCCACCTCTTCGGGCAGGACCTACGAGCAGTACTTC.